This is a list of T cell receptor beta chains from one sample in a study of PD-1 blockade in classical Hodgkin lymphoma. Sequencing was performed with immunoSEQ multiplex PCR; in TCRdb, only in-frame clones are kept and a portion is missing. The sample gives 30,000 to 45,000 clones, almost 70% of which show up once; roughly 14% is in the top ten. This material consisted of peripheral blood mononuclear cells (PBMCs), taken before the second cycle of nivolumab. The receptors were gathered from a human donor with classical Hodgkin lymphoma. CDR3s include the opening cysteine and the closing phenylalanine or tryptophan. A D gene is named only where the DNA matches it firmly. Not every row has a clone size; where given, it reads once, few, many or a size class.

d_call j_call v_call clone_size cdr3_aa cdr3_nt
- TRBJ2-1 TRBV30 few CAWSLVPIHNEQFF TGTGCCTGGAGTTTAGTCCCGATACACAATGAGCAGTTCTTC
- TRBJ1-6 TRBV6-5 - CASSYRGSSYNSPLHF TGTGCCAGCAGTTACAGGGGGAGCTCCTATAATTCACCCCTCCACTTT
- TRBJ1-1 TRBV5-1 - CASSERMNTEAFF TGCGCCAGCAGTGAACGGATGAACACTGAAGCTTTCTTT
- TRBJ2-5 TRBV7-2 - CASSFMGTQYF TGTGCCAGCAGCTTTATGGGGACCCAGTACTTC
TRBD2 TRBJ2-2 TRBV10-3 - CAISPIAGGNTGELFF TGTGCCATCAGCCCTATAGCGGGGGGGAACACCGGGGAGCTGTTTTTT
TRBD1 TRBJ1-5 TRBV28 few CATDRDGSNQPQHF TGTGCCACTGACAGGGATGGGAGCAATCAGCCCCAGCATTTT
- TRBJ1-2 TRBV4-1 - CASSQDLGTRLYGYTF TGCGCCAGCAGCCAAGATCTCGGAACACGCCTCTATGGCTACACCTTC
TRBD1 TRBJ1-6 TRBV5-1 - CASSDRGRNSPLHF TGCGCCAGCAGCGACAGGGGGCGGAATTCACCCCTCCACTTT
- TRBJ1-1 TRBV7-8 - CASSSWTDLNTEAFF TGTGCCAGCAGCTCATGGACAGACCTGAACACTGAAGCTTTCTTT
- TRBJ1-5 TRBV7-9 - CASSLAGIGQPQHF TGTGCCAGCAGCTTAGCGGGGATTGGTCAGCCCCAGCATTTT
- TRBJ2-1 TRBV4-2 - CASSQDPNRGANNEQFF TGTGCCAGCAGCCAAGATCCGAATCGGGGGGCGAACAATGAGCAGTTCTTC